This TCR beta chain is from a study of cytomegalovirus exposure and HLA in healthy donors. Study in general: Among about 380 genotyped donors, roughly 80% fell in the Caucasian-associated ancestry cluster.

60 Vbeta and 13 Jbeta primers were used in PCR. This table comes from immunoSEQ multiplex PCR, and its TCRdb copy is limited to in-frame clones, with some not included. The sample records over 120,000 clones, around 80% being singletons. Trimming cost V 6 bases and J 5 bases, with 17 bases left between them. The CDR3 sequence is 15 residues long. Germline V gives CDR1 MNHEY, CDR2 SMNVEV (reference sequence). As concerns this clone: The antigen remains undetermined.

Overall study results and limits: Later examination showed HLA-associated TCR beta chains had greater clonal expansion than equally common others.

The receptor comes from a female donor in good health and CMV-seronegative. This chain joins TRBV27 and TRBJ1-5; tentative D call: TRBD1 (6 bases). Sequencing was performed on PBMCs. CDR3 DNA sequence: TGTGCCAGCAGCCCTAGAGGGGGTGGGCATCAGCCCCAGCATTTT. Translation gives CASSPRGGGHQPQHF.